This T cell receptor (beta chain) was sequenced for a study of T-cell reconstitution after alpha-beta-depleted transplantation in children. Study-level findings and limits: It was surviving recipient T cells and thymic progenitors that gave some patients high TCRbeta diversity at day 60. After one year, T-cell counts and TCRbeta diversity mostly came from new T cells. The origin of alpha-beta T cells about two months after transplant was reportedly several hundred expanded graft clones.

This clonotype counts as medium-sized. Its antigen is unknown. TCRbeta library preparation incorporated unique molecular identifiers. MiXCR, run by TCRdb on the PCR reads, gives a single entry per CDR3 protein. The repertoire holds 6,500 or so distinct CDR3 sequences, with over 8.5% as singletons. Per germline, CDR1 PRHDT and CDR2 FYEKMQ (reference sequence). V lost 3 bases, J lost 7 bases, and 1 base stayed unmatched. CDR3 length: 12 residues. This receptor was obtained from a child younger than two who had a stem cell transplant for acute myeloid leukemia, so the T cells may come from the graft donor. V usage is TRBV13 and J usage is TRBJ1-1; 8 bases are shared with TRBD1. Sequenced material: PBMCs, mostly from graft donor cells, taken 180 days after TCRalphabeta/CD19-depleted stem cell transplant. Here the CDR3 reads CASSFDRGEAFF. The CDR3 DNA reads TGTGCCAGCAGCTTTGACAGGGGTGAAGCTTTCTTT.